One sample yielded the 3 T cell receptor beta chains listed below, sequenced in a study of CD8+ T cells in alopecia areata. cDNA reverse transcribed from extracted RNA served as the sequencing template. TCRdb's copy holds only in-frame clones and misses some; the assay was immunoSEQ multiplex PCR. The profile shows approximately 89,000 clones, under 45% of them singletons. The sample consisted of CD4+ T cells sorted from blood. The source is a human donor with alopecia areata.

The V and J genes are TRBV7-2 and TRBJ2-3; the D is unclear. The V gene's germline CDR1 is SGHTA and CDR2 FQGNSA. V was shortened by 3 bases and J by 7 bases, with 8 bases between the two germline ends. The CDR3 has 12 residues. CDR3 DNA sequence: TGTGCCAGCAGCTTCGACCAAAATACGCAGTATTTT. Its protein is CASSFDQNTQYF.

Only one count was recorded for this clone. The chain links TRBV11-2 to TRBJ2-1; D gene ambiguous. Trimming stripped 1 base from V and 10 bases from J, with 5 bases between. This CDR3 has 11 amino acids. Germline CDR1 reads SGHAT; CDR2 reads FQNNGV. DNA for the CDR3: TGTGCCAGCAGCTTAGGCCTAGAGCAGTTCTTC. Translation: CASSLGLEQFF.

This clone occurred a few times. The rearrangement links TRBV29-1 to TRBJ2-1; no clear D gene. CDR1 and CDR2 (germline): SQVTM, ANQGSEA. The CDR3 length is 11 residues. Trimming cost V 8 bases and J 5 bases, with 10 bases left between them. In nucleotides, the CDR3 is TGCAGCAACACCATAGACAATGAGCAGTTCTTC. This translates into CSNTIDNEQFF.